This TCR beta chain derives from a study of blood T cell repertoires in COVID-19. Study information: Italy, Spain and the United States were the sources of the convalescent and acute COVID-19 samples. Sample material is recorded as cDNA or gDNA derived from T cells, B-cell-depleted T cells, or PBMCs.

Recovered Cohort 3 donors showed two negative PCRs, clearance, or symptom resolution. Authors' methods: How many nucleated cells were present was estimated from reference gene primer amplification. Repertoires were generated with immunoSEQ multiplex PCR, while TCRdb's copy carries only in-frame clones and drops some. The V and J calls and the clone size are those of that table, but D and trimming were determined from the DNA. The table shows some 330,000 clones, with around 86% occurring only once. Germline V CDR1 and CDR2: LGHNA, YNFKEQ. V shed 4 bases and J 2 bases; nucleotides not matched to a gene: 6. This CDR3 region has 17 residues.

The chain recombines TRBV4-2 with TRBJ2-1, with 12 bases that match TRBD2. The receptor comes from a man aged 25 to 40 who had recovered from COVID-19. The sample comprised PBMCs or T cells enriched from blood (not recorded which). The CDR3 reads CASSPDRTSGAYNEQFF. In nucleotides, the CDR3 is TGTGCCAGCAGCCCGGATCGGACTAGCGGGGCCTACAATGAGCAGTTCTTC.